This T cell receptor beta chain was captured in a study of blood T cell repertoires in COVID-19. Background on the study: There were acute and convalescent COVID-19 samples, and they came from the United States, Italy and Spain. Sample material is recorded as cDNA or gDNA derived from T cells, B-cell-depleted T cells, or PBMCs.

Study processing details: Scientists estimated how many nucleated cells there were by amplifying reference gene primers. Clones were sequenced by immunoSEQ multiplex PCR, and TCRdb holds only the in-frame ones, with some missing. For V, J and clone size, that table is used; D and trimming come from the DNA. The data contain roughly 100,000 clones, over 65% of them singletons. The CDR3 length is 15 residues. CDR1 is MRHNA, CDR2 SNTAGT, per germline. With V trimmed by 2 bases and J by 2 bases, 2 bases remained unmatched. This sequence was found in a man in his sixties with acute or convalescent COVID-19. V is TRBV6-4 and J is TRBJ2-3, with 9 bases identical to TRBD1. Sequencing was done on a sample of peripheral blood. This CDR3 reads CASSDGDRDTDTQYF. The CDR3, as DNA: TGTGCCAGCAGTGACGGGGACAGGGACACAGATACGCAGTATTTT.